This T cell receptor (beta chain) was recovered during a study of cytomegalovirus exposure and HLA in healthy donors. The V and J ends lost 4 bases and 0 bases, in that order; junction bases with no gene match: 7. This CDR3 comprises 16 residues. CDR1 is SGHRS, CDR2 YFSETQ, per germline. The PCR ran on 60 Vbeta and 13 Jbeta primers. The protocol was immunoSEQ multiplex PCR, while the TCRdb copy is restricted to in-frame clones and leaves out a portion. This repertoire shows around 160,000 clones, approximately 85% found once; its top ten account for approximately 8.5%. The origin of this receptor is a man aged 18 to 35 in good health and CMV-seropositive. The source material was PBMCs. The J gene is TRBJ2-4, the V gene TRBV5-1; the match to TRBD1 covers 7 bases. CDR3 DNA: TGCGCCAGCAGCCCGGTGACAGGGATAGCCAAAAACATTCAGTACTTC. Amino acids: CASSPVTGIAKNIQYF.